These T cell receptor beta chains were read from a single sample in a study of blood T cells in healthy people across ages. MiXCR, applied by TCRdb to the 5' RACE reads, yields one record per CDR3 protein. The sample consists of about 1 million distinct CDR3 sequences, more than 40% of them appearing once. The specimen sequenced was blood. These receptors were taken from a woman aged 60 to 75 in good health. CDR3s include the opening cysteine and the closing phenylalanine or tryptophan. A D gene is named only where the DNA matches it firmly. The size entry is marked missing in some rows and otherwise reads once, few, many or a size class.

cdr3_aa cdr3_nt v_call cdr3_length d_call j_call clone_size
CSAREAGKNSPLHF TGCAGTGCTAGAGAAGCAGGGAAGAATTCACCCCTCCACTTT TRBV20-1 14 - TRBJ1-6 -
CSSTEFADTEAFF TGCAGCTCCACAGAATTTGCCGACACTGAAGCTTTCTTT TRBV29-1 13 - TRBJ1-1 -
CASSLAGTFVEQYF TGTGCCAGCAGTTTGGCAGGGACTTTTGTAGAGCAGTACTTC TRBV6-2/TRBV6-3 14 - TRBJ2-7 -
CASSLQGEQYF TGCGCCAGCAGCTTGCAGGGGGAGCAGTACTTC TRBV12-3/TRBV12-4 11 - TRBJ2-7 many
CASSLASGGVGTQYF TGTGCCAGCAGCTTAGCCTCGGGAGGGGTGGGGACCCAGTACTTC TRBV7-6 15 TRBD2 TRBJ2-5 -
CASSSRGLWEQYF TGTGCCAGCAGTTCCAGAGGCCTATGGGAGCAGTACTTC TRBV12-3/TRBV12-4 13 - TRBJ2-4 -
CASSSTTSGGEASTDTQYF TGTGCCAGCAGCTCGACGACTAGCGGGGGGGAAGCTAGCACAGATACGCAGTATTTT TRBV11-1 19 TRBD2 TRBJ2-3 few
CASSSSYTDTQYF TGTGCCAGCAGCTCCTCTTACACAGATACGCAGTATTTT TRBV11-2 13 - TRBJ2-3 -
CASSQYRETQYF TGTGCCAGCAGCCAATACCGAGAGACCCAGTACTTC TRBV3-1 12 - TRBJ2-5 -
CASSLDPHDTQYF TGTGCCAGCAGCTTAGACCCTCACGATACGCAGTATTTT TRBV7-2 13 - TRBJ2-3 -
CASSIGWELFF TGTGCCAGCAGTATCGGGTGGGAGCTGTTTTTT TRBV12-3/TRBV12-4 11 - TRBJ2-2 once
CASSLAETSGRAFGYKEQFF TGTGCCAGCAGTTTAGCCGAGACTAGCGGGAGGGCCTTTGGGTACAAGGAGCAGTTCTTC TRBV28 20 TRBD2 TRBJ2-1 -
CASSLSPRGYEQYF TGCGCCAGCAGCCTAAGCCCCAGGGGCTACGAGCAGTACTTC TRBV4-1 14 - TRBJ2-7 -
CAGSVGGVETQYF TGTGCCGGCAGCGTTGGTGGGGTAGAGACCCAGTACTTC TRBV9 13 - TRBJ2-5 once
CASSGTSDTEAFF TGCGCCAGCAGCGGGACATCGGACACTGAAGCTTTCTTT TRBV5-1 13 - TRBJ1-1 few
CSAGEPYEQYF TGCAGTGCTGGCGAACCCTACGAGCAGTACTTC TRBV20-1 11 - TRBJ2-7 many
CASSWSGSNVDEQFF TGTGCCAGCAGCTGGAGCGGGAGCAACGTGGATGAGCAGTTCTTC TRBV11-2 15 TRBD2 TRBJ2-1 few
CASSLGNRNEQYF TGTGCCAGCAGCTTAGGGAATAGGAACGAGCAGTACTTC TRBV7-9 13 - TRBJ2-7 few
CASSKSGSRDEQYF TGTGCCAGCAGCAAAAGTGGCAGTAGGGACGAGCAGTACTTC TRBV7-9 14 - TRBJ2-7 -
CAWSVLAGYEQYF TGTGCCTGGAGTGTACTAGCCGGCTACGAGCAGTACTTC TRBV30 13 - TRBJ2-7 -
CAWSVVQETQYF TGTGCCTGGAGTGTGGTGCAAGAGACCCAGTACTTC TRBV30 12 - TRBJ2-5 -
CASSPKYRGNEKLFF TGTGCCAGCAGTCCAAAATACAGGGGGAATGAAAAACTGTTTTTT TRBV6-5 15 TRBD1 TRBJ1-4 few
CAWNRGTSTDTQYF TGTGCCTGGAATCGTGGGACTAGCACAGATACGCAGTATTTT TRBV30 14 - TRBJ2-3 -
CASSVVTGGYEQYF TGTGCCAGCAGCGTAGTGACAGGGGGATACGAGCAGTACTTC TRBV7-9 14 TRBD1 TRBJ2-7 few
CASPLPDRGPQETQYF TGTGCCAGCCCCCTACCGGACAGGGGCCCTCAAGAGACCCAGTACTTC TRBV2 16 TRBD1 TRBJ2-5 -
CSSAVGMPGLSSYVQYF TGCAGCTCTGCTGTGGGGATGCCGGGACTGAGCTCCTACGTGCAGTACTTC TRBV29-1 17 - TRBJ2-7 -
CASSNSGASGNHYEQYF TGTGCCAGCAGCAACAGTGGGGCTAGCGGGAACCACTACGAGCAGTACTTC TRBV7-8 17 TRBD2 TRBJ2-7 -
CATSKKGTEAFF TGTGCCACCAGCAAAAAGGGCACTGAAGCTTTCTTT TRBV15 12 - TRBJ1-1 -
CATSREPVLKNIQYF TGTGCCACCAGCAGAGAACCGGTTTTAAAAAACATTCAGTACTTC TRBV15 15 - TRBJ2-4 few
CASSRGLLDEQFF TGTGCCAGCAGCCGCGGACTTCTCGATGAGCAGTTCTTC TRBV3-1 13 - TRBJ2-1 few
CASSQGPGRAGHEQFF TGTGCCAGCAGCCAAGGACCCGGGAGGGCGGGGCATGAGCAGTTCTTC TRBV3-1 16 TRBD2 TRBJ2-1 -
CASSLEAGGMNQPQHF TGTGCCAGCAGCTTAGAGGCAGGGGGAATGAATCAGCCCCAGCATTTT TRBV7-2 16 TRBD1 TRBJ1-5 -
CASSPRDTSAKNIQYF TGTGCCAGCAGTCCACGGGACACCTCAGCCAAAAACATTCAGTACTTC TRBV2 16 - TRBJ2-4 -
CASSQVEWNLIPEQYF TGCGCCAGCAGCCAGGTTGAATGGAACTTGATTCCCGAGCAGTACTTC TRBV4-1 16 - TRBJ2-7 -
CASSSPTGVNEQFF TGTGCCAGCAGCTCCCCGACAGGGGTCAATGAGCAGTTCTTC TRBV7-8 14 TRBD1 TRBJ2-1 -
CASRSTGQNGFF TGTGCCAGCAGGTCTACGGGACAGAACGGGTTCTTC TRBV28 12 TRBD1 TRBJ2-1 -
CAISDRLAGSTDTQYF TGTGCCATCAGTGACCGACTAGCGGGTTCCACAGATACGCAGTATTTT TRBV10-3 16 TRBD2 TRBJ2-3 few